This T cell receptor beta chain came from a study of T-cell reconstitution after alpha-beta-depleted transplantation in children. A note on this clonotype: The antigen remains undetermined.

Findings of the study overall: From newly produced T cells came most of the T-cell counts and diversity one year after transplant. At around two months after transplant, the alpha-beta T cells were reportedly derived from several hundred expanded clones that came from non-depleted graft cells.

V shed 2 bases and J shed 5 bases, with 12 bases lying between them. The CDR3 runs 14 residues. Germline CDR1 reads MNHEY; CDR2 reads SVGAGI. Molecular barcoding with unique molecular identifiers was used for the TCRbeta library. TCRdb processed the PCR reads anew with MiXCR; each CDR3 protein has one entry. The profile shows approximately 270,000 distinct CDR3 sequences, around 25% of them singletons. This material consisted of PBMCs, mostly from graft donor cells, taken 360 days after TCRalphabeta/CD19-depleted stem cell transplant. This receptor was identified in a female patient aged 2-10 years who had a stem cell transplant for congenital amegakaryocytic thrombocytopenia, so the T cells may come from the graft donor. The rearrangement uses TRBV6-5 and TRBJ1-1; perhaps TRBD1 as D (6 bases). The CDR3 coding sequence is TGTGCCAGCAGTTACGGGGGGAGGGGGACTGAAGCTTTCTTT. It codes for CASSYGGRGTEAFF.